The 18 T cell receptor beta chains reported below all come from one sample, sequenced in a study of CD8 T cells in Susac syndrome. Random hexamers primed reverse transcription of about 0.45 to 1 ug RNA. One entry per CDR3 protein results from TCRdb running MiXCR on the immunoSEQ multiplex PCR reads. The sample contains 150,000 to 250,000 distinct CDR3 sequences, more than 90% of which appear only once. The sample consisted of CD4+ T cells from PBMCs. The receptor source for this set is a human donor with multiple sclerosis.

The V call is TRBV20-1, the J call TRBJ2-1; D possibly corresponds to TRBD1 (6 bases). The CDR3 contains 14 residues. Germline V gene sequence: CDR1 DFQATT, CDR2 SNEGSKA (reference sequence). The ends were cut back, 5 bases at V and 6 bases at J, with 17 bases in the middle. This CDR3 reads CSALGANPPNEQFF. CDR3 DNA: TGCAGTGCTCTGGGGGCAAACCCTCCCAATGAGCAGTTCTTC.

This chain connects TRBV20-1 to TRBJ2-1; tentatively, D is TRBD2 (5 bases). Germline values: CDR1 DFQATT, CDR2 SNEGSKA (reference sequence). V was cut by 5 bases and J by 10 bases, with 15 bases left in between. The CDR3 is 12 amino acids. Written as DNA, the CDR3 is TGCAGTGCTTACAGACGGGATGGGGAGCAGTTCTTC. Amino acids: CSAYRRDGEQFF.

Only one count was recorded for this clonotype. The chain has TRBV18 and TRBJ2-7, with a tentative D call TRBD1 (6 bases). Trimming left V 5 bases short and J 7 bases short, with 15 bases between. This CDR3 is 13 amino acids long. The germline gives CDR1 KGHSH, CDR2 LQKENI. The CDR3 loop reads CASSANRVREQYF. The CDR3 DNA reads TGTGCCAGCTCAGCCAACAGGGTGAGGGAGCAGTACTTC.

This chain connects TRBV19 to TRBJ2-5; the match to TRBD1 covers 8 bases. J gave up 9 bases and V 6 bases, and 6 bases lay outside the gene matches. This CDR3 has 12 amino acids. Germline V gives CDR1 LNHDA, CDR2 SQIVND (reference sequence). Here the CDR3 DNA reads TGTGCCAGTAGGGACAGGGTTTTGGCCCAGTACTTC. Its translation is CASRDRVLAQYF.

CDR3: CASSPTGTATNEKLFF. The CDR3 region has the DNA TGTGCCAGCAGCCCCACCGGGACAGCAACTAATGAAAAACTGTTTTTT. The chain joins TRBV7-3 to TRBJ1-4, with 7 bases fitting TRBD1. Germline V gene data show CDR1 as SGHTA and CDR2 as FQGTGA. CDR3 length: 16 residues. The V and J ends lost 5 bases and 0 bases, in that order; junction bases with no gene match: 6.

The J gene is TRBJ1-5, the V gene TRBV24-1; D not certain. The length of the CDR3 is 16 residues. The germline V and J ends were trimmed by 1 base and 0 bases, with 9 bases remaining between them. Per germline, CDR1 KGHDR and CDR2 SFDVKD. DNA for the CDR3: TGTGCCACCAGTGATTTCTACGGCAGTAGCAATCAGCCCCAGCATTTT. Translating it yields CATSDFYGSSNQPQHF.

This chain connects TRBV23-1 to TRBJ2-5, with D perhaps matching TRBD1 (5 bases). TRBV23-1 is an ORF, and what it does is uncertain. V lost 2 bases to trimming and J lost 1 base, with 11 bases between them. This CDR3 comprises 15 residues. Written as DNA, the CDR3 is TGCGCCAGCAGTCAAGGAACAGGTCGCCAAGAGACCCAGTACTTC. Translating it yields CASSQGTGRQETQYF.

This sequence joins TRBV7-2 and TRBJ2-1; D uncertain. In germline, CDR1 is SGHTA, CDR2 FQGNSA. Trimming cost V 5 bases and J 8 bases, with 10 bases left between them. The CDR3 has 12 amino acids. The CDR3 DNA reads TGTGCCAGCAGCCGCCTAGTCGATGAGCAGTTCTTC. Its protein is CASSRLVDEQFF.

This rearrangement joins TRBV6-6 to TRBJ2-1, with 10 positions matching TRBD2. CDR1 MNHNY and CDR2 SVGAGI come from the germline V gene (reference sequence). The length of the CDR3 is 15 residues. V shed 9 bases and J 6 bases; nucleotides not matched to a gene: 11. The CDR3 is CASWESGRASNEQFF. The CDR3, as DNA: TGTGCCAGTTGGGAAAGCGGGAGGGCCTCCAATGAGCAGTTCTTC.

The chain employs TRBV7-9 and TRBJ2-3; D is perhaps TRBD2 (6 bases). The CDR3 runs to 14 residues. Trimming removed 4 bases at V and 1 base at J, with 9 bases between. Germline CDR1 and CDR2: SEHNR and FQNEAQ (reference sequence). The CDR3 coding sequence is TGTGCCAGCAGCTCCCAGCGGGGCACAGATACGCAGTATTTT. Amino acids: CASSSQRGTDTQYF.

The rearrangement uses TRBV5-1 and TRBJ1-4; 9 nucleotides match TRBD1. Germline CDR1 is SGHRS and CDR2 is YFSETQ. The CDR3 has 13 residues. J was trimmed by 12 bases and V by 4 bases; bases with no gene match: 7. The CDR3 DNA follows: TGCGCCAGCAGCCGGGGGACAGGGAATGAACTGTTTTTT. As protein: CASSRGTGNELFF.

The V and J genes are TRBV30 and TRBJ2-7, with D possibly being TRBD1 or TRBD2 (6 bases each). CDR1 and CDR2 (germline): GTSNPN, SVGIG (reference sequence). V was trimmed by 2 bases and J by 6 bases, leaving 17 bases between them. This CDR3 comprises 14 residues. CDR3 in amino acids: CAWSTGQPGGEQYF. The DNA of the CDR3 is TGTGCCTGGAGTACCGGACAGCCCGGGGGCGAGCAGTACTTC.

The gene calls are TRBV5-4 and TRBJ2-2; the D is unclear. The germline V gene has CDR1 SGHNT and CDR2 YYREEE (reference sequence). The length of the CDR3 is 14 residues. Trimming removed 4 bases at V and 6 bases at J, with 13 bases between. The CDR3 reads CASSRRTRSGELFF. CDR3 coding DNA: TGTGCCAGCAGCCGAAGGACCAGGTCCGGGGAGCTGTTTTTT.

This clonotype has only one observation. The rearrangement links TRBV29-1 to TRBJ2-5; the D gene is possibly TRBD2 (5 bases). This CDR3 spans 12 amino acids. Trimming pared 7 bases from V and 1 base from J, leaving 10 bases between. Germline CDR1 is SQVTM and CDR2 is ANQGSEA. In DNA form, the CDR3 reads TGCAGCGCTGGGAGAGCCCAAGAGACCCAGTACTTC. The encoded protein is CSAGRAQETQYF.

The genes are TRBV11-2 and TRBJ1-5; TRBD1 is a possible D gene (5 bases). Germline V lookup: CDR1 SGHAT, CDR2 FQNNGV. The CDR3 covers 13 residues. The V end lost 5 bases, the J end lost 7 bases, and 12 bases lay between the germline ends. CDR3 amino acids: CASSPDRRQPQHF. The CDR3 DNA is TGTGCCAGCAGCCCCGACAGACGGCAGCCCCAGCATTTT.

V is TRBV20-1 and J is TRBJ2-3; D is unresolved. Germline CDR1 reads DFQATT; CDR2 reads SNEGSKA (reference sequence). This CDR3 has 11 amino acids. The ends were cut back, 3 bases at V and 6 bases at J, with 7 bases in the middle. The CDR3 coding sequence is TGCAGTGCTAGGGGGTTGGATACGCAGTATTTT. Residues: CSARGLDTQYF.

The rearrangement links TRBV6-5 to TRBJ1-1, with D perhaps TRBD1 (5 bases). Germline V lookup: CDR1 MNHEY, CDR2 SVGAGI. This CDR3 spans 14 amino acids. Trimming took off 5 bases at V and 4 bases at J, with 14 bases between the two ends. The CDR3 DNA follows: TGTGCCAGCAGTGACTGGGGGATTAGCACTGAAGCTTTCTTT. Translation: CASSDWGISTEAFF.

This clonotype was detected only a few times. The chain uses TRBV29-1 and TRBJ2-3; D might be TRBD1 (6 bases). The CDR3 totals 12 residues. The V and J ends lost 8 bases and 3 bases respectively, with 12 bases between them. Germline V gene sequence: CDR1 SQVTM, CDR2 ANQGSEA. Here the CDR3 DNA reads TGCAGCTGTACACAGGGAACAGATACGCAGTATTTT. It specifies CSCTQGTDTQYF.